These 9 T cell receptor beta chains share one sample of origin, sequenced in a study of blood T cell repertoires in COVID-19. Using immunoSEQ multiplex PCR, the repertoire was profiled, and TCRdb retains in-frame clones only, with some absent. The sample lists some 26,000 clones, approximately 80% seen once, with 67% in the top ten. Sequencing used peripheral blood. Every receptor here comes from a man between 70 and 80 years old with acute or convalescent COVID-19.

The V call is TRBV5-1, the J call TRBJ1-4; a possible D gene is TRBD1 (5 bases). Germline CDR1 reads SGHRS; CDR2 reads YFSETQ. This CDR3 has 16 residues. The V gene lost 3 bases and the J gene lost 4 bases, with 16 bases spanning the gap. The CDR3 region has the DNA TGCGCCAGCAGCTCGGGCCTCCTCGGGGGTAATGAAAAACTGTTTTTT. This sequence encodes CASSSGLLGGNEKLFF.

The V call is TRBV5-4, the J call TRBJ1-1, with D possibly being TRBD1 (5 bases). The ends were cut back, 3 bases at V and 3 bases at J, with 15 bases in the middle. Germline V gives CDR1 SGHNT, CDR2 YYREEE (reference sequence). This CDR3 is built from 15 residues. The CDR3 spells CASSWGVRADTEAFF. In DNA form, the CDR3 reads TGTGCCAGCAGCTGGGGGGTCAGGGCTGACACTGAAGCTTTCTTT. The full variable domain, rest sourced from reference TRBV5-4 and TRBJ1-1, is ETGVTQSPTHLIKTRGQQVTLRCSSQSGHNTVSWYQQALGQGPQFIFQYYREEENGRGNFPPRFSGLQFPNYSSELNVNALELDDSALYLCASSWGVRADTEAFFGQGTRLTVV.

This chain uses TRBV3-1 (or the pseudogene TRBV3-2) with TRBJ1-2, with 7 bases matching TRBD1. This CDR3 contains 16 residues. Per the germline V gene, CDR1 is LGHDT and CDR2 is YNNKEL (reference sequence). V shed 2 bases and J 6 bases; nucleotides not matched to a gene: 12. The CDR3 coding sequence is TGTGCCAGCAGCCAAAGGACAGGCATTCTTGGGGATGGCTACACCTTC. Translation: CASSQRTGILGDGYTF.

V usage is TRBV7-8 and J usage is TRBJ1-5; D gene ambiguous. The CDR3 totals 15 residues. Trimming took 5 bases from V and 2 from J, leaving 13 bases between them. The germline gives CDR1 SGHVS, CDR2 FQNEAQ. This CDR3 reads CASSVGLEGNQPQHF. The DNA for the CDR3 is TGTGCCAGCAGCGTCGGATTGGAGGGCAATCAGCCCCAGCATTTT.

By share of the sample, this clone is large. The chain combines TRBV7-7 with TRBJ2-3; 7 bases are a match to TRBD2. This CDR3 comprises 15 residues. V gave up 3 bases and J gave up 2 bases; unmatched junction bases: 5. CDR1 and CDR2 from the germline V gene are SSHAT and FNYEAQ (reference sequence). The CDR3 region is CASSFERGSTDTQYF. In DNA, the CDR3 is TGTGCCAGCAGCTTCGAGCGGGGCTCCACAGATACGCAGTATTTT.

The rearrangement joins TRBV28 to TRBJ1-4; D is unclear. This CDR3 is built from 14 residues. From germline, CDR1 is MDHEN and CDR2 SYDVKM. V lost 6 bases and J lost 6, with 14 bases in between. CDR3 nucleotide sequence: TGTGCCAGCAGACTGACCGAGGGTTATGAAAAACTGTTTTTT. Its protein product is CASRLTEGYEKLFF.

This clone was seen a single time. The V gene is TRBV19, the J gene TRBJ2-3; 9 bases align to TRBD2. Germline loops: CDR1 LNHDA, CDR2 SQIVND (reference sequence). Trimming cost V 5 bases and J 5 bases; bases outside gene matches: 14. The CDR3 is 17 residues long. CDR3 in amino acids: CASSEPLAGAGIDTQYF. As DNA, the CDR3 is TGTGCCAGTAGTGAACCTTTAGCGGGGGCGGGGATAGATACGCAGTATTTT.

The chain carries TRBV6-2 or TRBV6-3 and TRBJ2-2; D unresolved. CDR3 length: 14 amino acids. Trimming removed 2 bases at V and 4 bases at J, with 8 bases between. The germline V gene has CDR1 MNHEY and CDR2 SVGEGT. In DNA form, the CDR3 reads TGTGCCAGCAGTTACCTAGGCGGCACCGGGGAGCTGTTTTTT. Translating gives CASSYLGGTGELFF.

The chain employs TRBV5-1 and TRBJ2-7, with D unresolved. Trimming cost V 0 bases and J 1 base, with 11 bases left between them. The CDR3 is made up of 15 amino acids. The germline gives CDR1 SGHRS, CDR2 YFSETQ. The CDR3 protein is CASSLAVAVSYEQYF. The CDR3 DNA is TGCGCCAGCAGCTTGGCCGTTGCAGTTTCCTACGAGCAGTACTTC.